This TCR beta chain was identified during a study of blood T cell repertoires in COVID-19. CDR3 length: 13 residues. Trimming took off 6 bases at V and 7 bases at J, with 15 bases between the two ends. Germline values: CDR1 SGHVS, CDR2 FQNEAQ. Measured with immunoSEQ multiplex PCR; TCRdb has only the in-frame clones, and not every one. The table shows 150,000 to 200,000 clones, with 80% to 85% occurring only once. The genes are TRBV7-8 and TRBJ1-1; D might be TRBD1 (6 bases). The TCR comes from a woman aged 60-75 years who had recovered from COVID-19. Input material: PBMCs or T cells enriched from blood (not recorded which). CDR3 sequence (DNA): TGTGCCAGCAGTCTAGACAGGAAAAATGAAGCTTTCTTT. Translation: CASSLDRKNEAFF.